This record covers a single T cell receptor beta chain. The CDR3 has 14 amino acids. Germline CDR1 and CDR2: WNHNN and SYGVQD (reference sequence). The source of the sample is a study of T cells expressing NK-cell markers. TCRdb re-called the 5' RACE reads and gives one entry per CDR3 protein, without DNA. This table lists about 150,000 distinct CDR3 sequences. The specimen was blood T cells: a sorted CD56 or NKG2C T cell subset, CD4+ or CD8+ T cells, or bulk PBMC T cells (not recorded which). The chain links TRBV10-1 to TRBJ2-7. The clonotype comes from a woman between 45 and 60 years old in good health. The CDR3 loop reads CASTPTCSSYEQYF.